Below are 22 T cell receptor beta chains sequenced from a single sample in a study of blood T cells in healthy people across ages. A second PCR, run for about 7 to 11 cycles, used a sample-barcoded 5' primer plus a J-beta primer mix. TCRdb reanalysed the 5' RACE reads using MiXCR and keeps one entry per CDR3 protein. The sample has just over 800,000 distinct CDR3 sequences; about 62% are singletons. The sample taken for sequencing was blood. All receptors come from a man under 40 in good health.

The chain couples TRBV6-5 to TRBJ2-3; a possible D gene is TRBD1 (6 bases). Germline V lookup: CDR1 MNHEY, CDR2 SVGAGI. The CDR3 extends over 13 amino acids. V shed 7 bases and J shed 2 bases, with 10 bases lying between them. The CDR3 loop is CASTRQATDTQYF. The CDR3 DNA reads TGTGCCAGCACCAGACAGGCCACAGATACGCAGTATTTT.

This clonotype turned up a few times. The chain employs TRBV10-3 and TRBJ2-3; TRBD1 aligns across 9 bases. Losses at the gene ends were 7 bases for V and 2 bases for J; bases not matched to a gene: 10. CDR3 size: 16 residues. Germline CDR1 and CDR2: ENHRY and SYGVKD. In DNA, the CDR3 is TGTGCCATCAACGGACCGGGACAGGGAAACACAGATACGCAGTATTTT. Its protein product is CAINGPGQGNTDTQYF.

The J gene is TRBJ2-3, the V gene TRBV15; TRBD1 aligns across 7 bases. Germline V lookup: CDR1 LNHNV, CDR2 YYDKDF (reference sequence). The CDR3 runs to 17 residues. V gave up 3 bases and J gave up 3 bases; unmatched junction bases: 12. The CDR3 coding sequence is TGTGCCACCAGCAGCCTCTACGACAGGGCGGTAACAGATACGCAGTATTTT. Its translation is CATSSLYDRAVTDTQYF.

The chain recombines TRBV30 with TRBJ2-4; no definite D call. Judging by the DNA end, TRBJ2-7 fits better; the J call may be wrong. Germline lookup yields CDR1 GTSNPN and CDR2 SVGIG (reference sequence). The CDR3 sequence is 12 residues long. The CDR3 here is CAWSRNNYEQYF. CDR3 nucleotide sequence: TGTGCCTGGAGTAGGAACAACTACGAGCAGTACTTC.

This clonotype has only one observation. This sequence joins TRBV7-2 and TRBJ2-4; D could derive from TRBD1 or TRBD2 (5 bases each). The J call is in doubt because the DNA end fits TRBJ2-7 better. The germline V gene encodes CDR1 SGHTA and CDR2 FQGNSA. The CDR3 length is 15 residues. CDR3 coding DNA: TGTGCCAGCAGCCCGGGCGCAGGGACCCACTACGAGCAGTACTTC. Translated, it gives CASSPGAGTHYEQYF.

This clonotype was detected only a few times. The CDR3 is CASSLGLSEQYF. In DNA, the CDR3 is TGTGCCAGCAGCTTAGGTCTTAGCGAGCAGTACTTC. This rearrangement joins TRBV7-9 to TRBJ2-4, with D unclear. The end of the DNA is better explained by TRBJ2-7, so the J call may be wrong. The CDR3 covers 12 residues. Germline values: CDR1 SEHNR, CDR2 FQNEAQ (reference sequence).

The V gene is TRBV9, the J gene TRBJ2-3, with 7 bases fitting TRBD2. V dropped 0 bases and J dropped 1; count of bases not matched to a gene: 5. CDR3 length equals 16 residues. Germline CDR1 is SGDLS and CDR2 is YYNGEE. The chain's CDR3 is CASSVGEGHGTDTQYF. The DNA of the CDR3 is TGTGCCAGCAGCGTAGGGGAGGGGCACGGCACAGATACGCAGTATTTT.

This clonotype was seen a handful of times. The genes are TRBV4-2 and TRBJ1-4; 12 positions match TRBD1. From germline, CDR1 is LGHNA and CDR2 YNFKEQ. Trimming at V came to 2 bases and at J to 0 bases, leaving 7 bases not matched to a gene. The CDR3 sequence is 19 residues long. CDR3 loop: CASSQTGTGGLSTNEKLFF. The DNA of the CDR3 is TGTGCCAGCAGCCAAACCGGGACAGGGGGCCTCTCAACTAATGAAAAACTGTTTTTT.

V usage is TRBV18 and J usage is TRBJ1-5; possibly TRBD1 for D (6 bases). CDR3 length: 13 residues. V was clipped by 2 bases and J by 7 bases, with 9 bases between them. Looked up from germline, CDR1 is KGHSH and CDR2 is LQKENI. The CDR3 region has the DNA TGTGCCAGCTCACCAGACAGGCTACAGCCCCAGCATTTT. Translating gives CASSPDRLQPQHF.

CDR3 loop: CASSPTSGGEQFF. Here the CDR3 DNA reads TGCGCCAGCAGCCCGACTAGCGGGGGAGAGCAGTTCTTC. V gene TRBV5-1 combines with J gene TRBJ2-1; 12 bases are a match to TRBD2. Trimming took 4 bases from V and 10 from J; bases not matched to a gene: 3. The CDR3 has 13 residues. CDR1 SGHRS and CDR2 YFSETQ come from the germline V gene.

J is TRBJ2-7 and V is TRBV7-2; 7 bases agree with TRBD1. With V trimmed by 5 bases and J by 3 bases, 7 bases remained unmatched. The CDR3 length is 14 residues. CDR1 and CDR2 (germline): SGHTA, FQGNSA. Written as DNA, the CDR3 is TGTGCCAGCAGCCAAGGGGACAGATACTACGAGCAGTACTTC. This translates into CASSQGDRYYEQYF.

Here the CDR3 DNA reads TGTGCCAGCAGCCAAGGGACTAGAGGCGTCTTCGAGCAGTACTTC. Residues: CASSQGTRGVFEQYF. J is TRBJ2-7 and V is TRBV14, with TRBD2 matching 7 bases. The trim removed 1 base at V and 6 bases at J, leaving 9 bases unmatched. The CDR3 consists of 15 residues. Germline V gene data show CDR1 as SGHDN and CDR2 as FVKESK.

This clonotype turned up a few times. This chain joins TRBV15 and TRBJ2-7; no clear D. Trimming removed 6 bases from V and 0 bases from J, with 9 bases in between. CDR3 size: 13 residues. From germline, CDR1 is LNHNV and CDR2 YYDKDF (reference sequence). As DNA, the CDR3 is TGTGCCACCAGACCGGGCCACTCCTACGAGCAGTACTTC. It codes for CATRPGHSYEQYF.

The rearrangement uses TRBV6-2 or TRBV6-3 and TRBJ2-5; D ambiguous. V lost 4 bases and J 7 bases, leaving 16 bases between the germline ends. CDR1 MNHEY and CDR2 SVGEGT come from the germline V gene. This CDR3 contains 14 residues. The CDR3 reads CASSSVAQVATQYF. The CDR3 DNA reads as TGTGCCAGCAGTTCCGTCGCCCAGGTCGCGACCCAGTACTTC.

The J gene is TRBJ1-5, the V gene TRBV2; D is undetermined. From germline, CDR1 is SNHLY and CDR2 FYNNEI. CDR3 size: 15 residues. Trimming took 2 bases from V and 3 from J, leaving 11 bases between them. For the CDR3, the DNA is TGTGCCAGCAGTGAAACACGGAGTGACAATCAGCCCCAGCATTTT. It specifies CASSETRSDNQPQHF.

The chain joins TRBV7-8 to TRBJ1-6, with D unclear. Germline-derived CDR1 and CDR2 are SGHVS and FQNEAQ. The CDR3 is made up of 13 amino acids. Trimming pared 4 bases from V and 11 bases from J, leaving 12 bases between. CDR3 sequence (DNA): TGTGCCAGCAGCTACGAACGTAGGACACCCCTCCACTTT. Residues: CASSYERRTPLHF.

This clonotype was seen at least ten times. The rearrangement joins TRBV5-6 to TRBJ1-2, with TRBD1 matching 7 bases. Germline V gene lookup returns CDR1 SGHDT and CDR2 YYEEEE. The ends lost 5 bases at V and 12 bases at J; junction bases unmatched: 13. The CDR3 is 13 amino acids. CDR3 nucleotide sequence: TGTGCCAGCAGATTCCAGACAGGGCAGAAGAACACCTTC. Translation: CASRFQTGQKNTF. Based on the CDR3 plus reference TRBV5-6 and TRBJ1-2, the full variable domain is DAGVTQSPTHLIKTRGQQVTLRCSPKSGHDTVSWYQQALGQGPQFIFQYYEEEERQRGNFPDRFSGHQFPNYSSELNVNALLLGDSALYLCASRFQTGQKNTFGSGTRLTVV.

CDR3 loop: CASSQAPNMNTEAFF. In DNA, the CDR3 is TGTGCCAGCAGCCAAGCCCCAAACATGAACACTGAAGCTTTCTTT. The chain recombines TRBV4-2 with TRBJ1-1; no firm D call. The V gene lost 1 base and the J gene lost 0 bases, with 9 bases spanning the gap. Per germline, CDR1 LGHNA and CDR2 YNFKEQ. This CDR3 is 15 amino acids long.

CDR3 in DNA: TGTGCCACCAGTGAGCAACAGGGTGGCGAGCAGTTCTTC. It is translated as CATSEQQGGEQFF. The V and J genes are TRBV24-1 and TRBJ2-1; D possibly corresponds to TRBD1 (6 bases). Germline values: CDR1 KGHDR, CDR2 SFDVKD. The CDR3 is made up of 13 amino acids. V was trimmed by 4 bases and J by 10 bases, leaving 13 bases between them.

This clonotype was seen a few times. This chain uses TRBV10-3 with TRBJ2-3; 10 bases are shared with TRBD1. V shed 0 bases and J 2 bases; nucleotides not matched to a gene: 2. The germline V gene has CDR1 ENHRY and CDR2 SYGVKD. The length of the CDR3 is 16 residues. The CDR3 nucleotides read TGTGCCATCAGTGAGTCGACAGGGGGCAACACAGATACGCAGTATTTT. This sequence encodes CAISESTGGNTDTQYF.

J is TRBJ2-7 and V is TRBV5-1; D is possibly TRBD1 (6 bases). V dropped 0 bases and J dropped 0 bases, with 16 bases sitting between them. Germline values: CDR1 SGHRS, CDR2 YFSETQ. The CDR3 has 17 amino acids. CDR3 DNA sequence: TGCGCCAGCAGCTTGGCCCCCGGGACACGATCCTCCTACGAGCAGTACTTC. Translating it yields CASSLAPGTRSSYEQYF.

CDR3 nucleotides: TGTGCCATCAGACCCGGACAGGAAATCTACGAGCAGTACTTC. Encoded protein: CAIRPGQEIYEQYF. V gene TRBV10-3 combines with J gene TRBJ2-7; 7 bases line up with TRBD1. Germline CDR1 and CDR2: ENHRY and SYGVKD. The length of the CDR3 is 14 residues. Unmatched junction bases numbered 8, after V lost 6 bases and J lost 3 bases.